The rows below give T cell receptor beta chains drawn from one sample of a study of CD4 T cells in relation to SARS-CoV-2 and coronaviruses. The table came from immunoSEQ multiplex PCR; TCRdb's copy has only in-frame clones and leaves some out. The sample has about 60,000 clones; approximately 94% are singletons. The sequenced material came from naive CD4+ T cells from PBMCs. The receptors stem from a human donor in good health. Each CDR3 is given with its conserved first and last residue. The D gene is left open where the match is weak. Clone size is given for some rows only: seen once, a few or many times, or a class if the clone is expanded.

NA	TRBV10-3	TRBJ2-1	NA	15	CAINTGRSSTGEQFF	TGTGCCATCAATACGGGACGCAGTTCGACGGGTGAGCAGTTCTTC
TRBD1	TRBV24-1	TRBJ2-1	NA	16	CATSDSGTGNYNEQFF	TGTGCCACCAGTGACTCCGGGACAGGGAACTACAATGAGCAGTTCTTC
TRBD2	TRBV27	TRBJ2-4	NA	22	CASSFRFLPGTSGRIAKNIQYF	TGTGCCAGCAGTTTCCGGTTCCTGCCTGGGACTAGCGGGAGAATTGCCAAAAACATTCAGTACTTC
NA	TRBV9	TRBJ2-3	once	16	CASSVEIGSSTDTQYF	TGTGCCAGCAGCGTAGAAATCGGCTCGAGCACAGATACGCAGTATTTT
NA	TRBV24-1	TRBJ2-5	NA	13	CATSSSDQETQYF	TGTGCCACCAGTTCGTCGGACCAAGAGACCCAGTACTTC
NA	TRBV30	TRBJ2-1	once	14	CAWKLAVRYNEQFF	TGTGCCTGGAAGCTAGCTGTGAGGTACAATGAGCAGTTCTTC
NA	TRBV20-1	TRBJ2-7	NA	10	CSASSARQYF	TGCAGTGCTTCCTCCGCGCGGCAGTACTTC
TRBD2	TRBV5-1	TRBJ2-7	NA	15	CASSTGLAPTYEQYF	TGCGCCAGCAGCACGGGACTAGCGCCAACCTACGAGCAGTACTTC
NA	TRBV19	TRBJ1-1	NA	13	CASSSGMNTEAFF	TGTGCCAGTAGTAGTGGAATGAACACTGAAGCTTTCTTT
NA	TRBV12-3/TRBV12-4	TRBJ1-6	NA	11	CASSLNSPLHF	TGTGCCAGCAGTTTGAATTCACCCCTCCACTTT
NA	TRBV7-9	TRBJ2-5	NA	13	CASSLRLKETQYF	TGTGCCAGCAGCTTACGACTAAAAGAGACCCAGTACTTC
TRBD1	TRBV23-1	TRBJ2-5	NA	17	CASSQLSTGLGQETQYF	TGCGCCAGCAGTCAACTATCGACAGGGTTGGGACAAGAGACCCAGTACTTC
NA	TRBV19	TRBJ1-5	NA	16	CASSSSEGLSNQPQHF	TGTGCCAGTAGTAGCTCCGAGGGGCTTAGCAATCAGCCCCAGCATTTT
NA	TRBV5-3	TRBJ2-1	few	13	CARSLGPLNEQFF	TGTGCCAGAAGCTTGGGGCCCCTGAATGAGCAGTTCTTC
NA	TRBV3-1/TRBV3-2	TRBJ2-7	NA	15	CASSQAVGGPNEQYF	TGTGCCAGCAGCCAAGCGGTTGGAGGGCCGAACGAGCAGTACTTC
NA	TRBV28	TRBJ2-7	NA	13	CASNFRISYEQYF	TGTGCCAGCAATTTCCGCATCTCCTACGAGCAGTACTTC
NA	TRBV6-5	TRBJ2-6	NA	15	CASSLQGAGANVLTF	TGTGCCAGCAGTCTCCAGGGCGCAGGGGCCAACGTCCTGACTTTC
NA	TRBV18	TRBJ2-6	NA	19	CASSPFLQGLGPGANVLTF	TGTGCCAGCTCACCGTTTCTACAGGGTTTAGGACCTGGGGCCAACGTCCTGACTTTC
NA	TRBV5-1	TRBJ1-2	NA	13	CASSLLGGAGYTF	TGCGCCAGCAGCTTGTTAGGCGGTGCTGGCTACACCTTC
TRBD1	TRBV7-9	TRBJ1-4	NA	17	CASSYPTGRGANEKLFF	TGTGCCAGCAGCTACCCGACAGGGCGTGGGGCTAATGAAAAACTGTTTTTT
TRBD1	TRBV2	TRBJ2-5	once	12	CASSRTGGELDF	TGTGCCAGCAGTCGGACAGGGGGCGAGCTTGACTTC
NA	TRBV21-1	TRBJ1-1	NA	16	CASSKGTGTLNTEAFF	TGTGCCAGCAGCAAAGGTACAGGGACTTTGAACACTGAAGCTTTCTTT
NA	TRBV4-1	TRBJ1-4	NA	17	CASSHYLRQETNEKLFF	TGCGCCAGCAGCCACTACCTGAGACAGGAAACTAATGAAAAACTGTTTTTT
TRBD1	TRBV5-1	TRBJ2-7	NA	15	CASSIGQGRSYEQYF	TGCGCCAGCAGCATCGGACAGGGGCGGTCCTACGAGCAGTACTTC
TRBD1	TRBV9	TRBJ2-5	NA	16	CASSPRTGGEGETQYF	TGTGCCAGCAGCCCGCGGACAGGGGGAGAGGGAGAGACCCAGTACTTC
NA	TRBV24-1	TRBJ2-1	once	18	CATSDPTLGTGRNNEQFF	TGTGCCACCAGTGACCCGACTCTGGGAACGGGACGAAACAATGAGCAGTTCTTC
NA	TRBV7-2	TRBJ2-7	NA	15	CASSFGSGQAYEQYF	TGTGCCAGCAGCTTCGGGTCGGGCCAGGCCTACGAGCAGTACTTC
NA	TRBV5-1	TRBJ2-7	NA	15	CASSLARTSSYEQYF	TGCGCCAGCAGCTTGGCCCGCACTAGTTCTTACGAGCAGTACTTC
TRBD1	TRBV28	TRBJ1-4	NA	15	CASSYRDRRNEKLFF	TGTGCCAGCAGTTATCGGGACAGGAGGAATGAAAAACTGTTTTTT
NA	TRBV7-2	TRBJ2-2	NA	16	CASSLGVQVNTGELFF	TGTGCCAGCAGCTTAGGTGTTCAGGTGAACACCGGGGAGCTGTTTTTT
NA	TRBV5-1	TRBJ2-7	NA	13	CASSLAQAYEQYF	TGCGCCAGCAGCTTGGCACAGGCCTACGAGCAGTACTTC
NA	TRBV7-9	TRBJ1-6	NA	13	CASSLEGVSPLHF	TGTGCCAGCAGCCTCGAAGGGGTTTCACCCCTCCACTTT
NA	TRBV11-2	TRBJ1-4	NA	14	CASSSGLTNEKLFF	TGTGCCAGCAGCTCAGGGCTAACTAATGAAAAACTGTTTTTT
NA	TRBV2	TRBJ1-5	once	17	CASSVGRRFQGNQPQHF	TGTGCCAGCAGTGTGGGACGGAGGTTTCAGGGCAATCAGCCCCAGCATTTT
NA	TRBV19	TRBJ2-3	NA	16	CASSIDLRGGTDTQYF	TGTGCCAGTAGTATAGATTTACGAGGGGGCACAGATACGCAGTATTTT
NA	TRBV9	TRBJ2-3	once	16	CASSVAYSPGTDTQYF	TGTGCCAGCAGCGTAGCCTATTCTCCGGGCACAGATACGCAGTATTTT
TRBD2	TRBV11-2	TRBJ2-2	NA	17	CASSLGTSGSATGELFF	TGTGCCAGCAGTTTAGGGACTAGCGGGAGCGCGACCGGGGAGCTGTTTTTT
NA	TRBV5-1	TRBJ1-3	few	16	CASSPERQRSGNTIYF	TGCGCCAGCAGCCCCGAAAGACAGCGTTCTGGAAACACCATATATTTT
NA	TRBV19	TRBJ2-2	NA	16	CASSTTGGRGTGELFF	TGTGCCAGTAGTACAACTGGGGGGCGTGGCACCGGGGAGCTGTTTTTT
TRBD1	TRBV28	TRBJ2-2	NA	15	CATTPGTEDTGELFF	TGTGCCACCACTCCCGGGACAGAAGACACCGGGGAGCTGTTTTTT
NA	TRBV14	TRBJ2-5	NA	12	CASSQNQQGQYF	TGTGCCAGCAGCCAAAATCAACAGGGCCAGTACTTC
NA	TRBV4-2	TRBJ1-6	NA	16	CASSPQSDGAHSPLHF	TGTGCCAGCAGCCCTCAATCGGACGGGGCACATTCACCCCTCCACTTT
TRBD2	TRBV5-1	TRBJ2-7	NA	15	CASSPGTSGGYEQYF	TGCGCCAGCAGCCCCGGGACTAGCGGGGGCTACGAGCAGTACTTC
TRBD2	TRBV24-1	TRBJ2-1	NA	15	CATSDFSGRADEQFF	TGTGCCACCAGTGATTTTAGCGGGAGGGCCGATGAGCAGTTCTTC
NA	TRBV28	TRBJ1-5	NA	17	CASSTGKRVPGAQPQHF	TGTGCCAGCAGTACCGGTAAAAGGGTCCCTGGCGCTCAGCCCCAGCATTTT
TRBD2	TRBV6-5	TRBJ2-1	NA	15	CASSWGLAGVNEQFF	TGTGCCAGCAGTTGGGGACTAGCGGGAGTTAATGAGCAGTTCTTC
NA	TRBV6-5	TRBJ2-7	NA	13	CASSFGHSNEQYF	TGTGCCAGCAGTTTCGGACACTCCAACGAGCAGTACTTC
NA	TRBV21-1	TRBJ2-5	NA	14	CASRNEPSQETQYF	TGTGCCAGCAGAAATGAGCCTAGCCAAGAGACCCAGTACTTC
NA	TRBV14	TRBJ2-7	NA	12	CASSQDTNKQYF	TGTGCCAGCAGCCAAGATACGAATAAGCAGTACTTC
TRBD2	TRBV7-2	TRBJ2-3	NA	16	CASSLQSGTRRDTQYF	TGTGCCAGCAGCTTACAATCAGGGACTAGGCGCGATACGCAGTATTTT
NA	TRBV6-5	TRBJ2-5	NA	12	CASSRGQETQYF	TGTGCCAGCAGTAGGGGCCAAGAGACCCAGTACTTC
NA	TRBV28	TRBJ2-7	NA	16	CASSPTGTAYSYEQYF	TGTGCCAGCAGTCCTACCGGGACGGCGTACTCCTACGAGCAGTACTTC